The rows below give T cell receptor beta chains drawn from one sample of a study of T cell responses to AZD1222 COVID-19 vaccine. Clones were sequenced by immunoSEQ multiplex PCR, and TCRdb holds only the in-frame ones, with some missing. The sample yields some 150,000 clones, approximately 85% seen once. The sample here was peripheral blood, taken 28 days after the second dose of the MenACWY control vaccine. The receptors shown here come from an adult who received the MenACWY meningococcal vaccine as a control. Each CDR3 is given with its conserved first and last residue. Fields, in order: V gene, clone size, D gene, J gene, CDR3 protein, CDR3 DNA. A D gene is named only where the DNA matches it firmly. For some rows the clone size is stated as once, few or many, or as a class when expanded; others skip it.

>TRBV5-1|NA|NA|TRBJ1-2
CASSLAEGPGYGYTF
TGCGCCAGCAGCTTGGCCGAGGGGCCGGGGTATGGCTACACCTTC
>TRBV7-9|NA|NA|TRBJ1-5
CASSLSTIGNQPQHF
TGTGCCAGCAGCTTATCAACAATTGGCAATCAGCCCCAGCATTTT
>TRBV10-3|NA|NA|TRBJ2-7
CAISEGSGAGEQYF
TGTGCCATCTCCGAAGGCTCGGGGGCTGGCGAGCAGTACTTC
>TRBV7-3|once|NA|TRBJ2-7
CASSPGHLGGEQYF
TGTGCCAGCAGCCCCGGACACCTCGGGGGCGAGCAGTACTTC
>TRBV18|NA|NA|TRBJ1-3
CASSPGLSSGNTIYF
TGTGCCAGCTCCCCTGGGCTGAGCTCTGGAAACACCATATATTTT
>TRBV11-2|NA|TRBD1|TRBJ1-6
CASSLGRGTGLRNSPLHF
TGTGCCAGCAGCTTAGGTCGGGGGACAGGGCTGAGAAATTCACCCCTCCACTTT
>TRBV7-9|once|NA|TRBJ2-5
CASELYQETQYF
TGTGCCAGCGAGTTGTACCAAGAGACCCAGTACTTC
>TRBV19|NA|NA|TRBJ1-5
CASSMLGRPGNNQPQHF
TGTGCCAGTAGTATGCTTGGACGGCCTGGGAACAATCAGCCCCAGCATTTT
>TRBV19|NA|NA|TRBJ1-5
CASRGQNQPQHF
TGTGCCAGTAGGGGTCAGAATCAGCCCCAGCATTTT
>TRBV7-9|NA|NA|TRBJ2-3
CASTQAGTFGTQYF
TGTGCCAGCACCCAAGCGGGGACATTTGGTACGCAGTATTTT
>TRBV19|once|NA|TRBJ1-5
CASSPPLMDQPQHF
TGTGCCAGTAGTCCTCCCTTGATGGATCAGCCCCAGCATTTT
>TRBV28|NA|NA|TRBJ1-1
CASSFTTATEAFF
TGTGCCAGCAGTTTTACGACAGCGACCGAAGCTTTCTTT
>TRBV11-2|NA|TRBD1|TRBJ1-3
CASSYTGVGNTIYF
TGTGCCAGCAGCTATACAGGGGTTGGAAACACCATATATTTT
>TRBV5-1|NA|NA|TRBJ2-7
CASSRKTTPNEQYF
TGCGCCAGCAGCCGTAAGACAACTCCTAACGAGCAGTACTTC
>TRBV5-1|once|TRBD2|TRBJ2-2
CASSSRGRTTGELFF
TGCGCCAGCAGCTCGCGGGGGAGGACCACCGGGGAGCTGTTTTTT
>TRBV5-1|NA|NA|TRBJ2-2
CASSGVGQNTGELFF
TGCGCCAGCAGCGGGGTTGGGCAGAACACCGGGGAGCTGTTTTTT
>TRBV3-1/TRBV3-2|NA|TRBD1|TRBJ1-5
CASSYRGRNQPQHF
TGTGCCAGCAGCTACAGGGGTCGGAATCAGCCCCAGCATTTT
>TRBV5-1|NA|TRBD1|TRBJ1-6
CASSFYLTGVNSPLHF
TGCGCCAGCAGCTTCTATTTGACAGGGGTGAATTCACCCCTCCACTTT
>TRBV12-3/TRBV12-4|once|NA|TRBJ1-2
CASRAIWNYGYTF
TGTGCCAGCAGGGCTATTTGGAACTATGGCTACACCTTC
>TRBV19|NA|TRBD1|TRBJ2-1
CASSITAGGDEQFF
TGTGCCAGTAGTATCACAGCAGGGGGCGATGAGCAGTTCTTC
>TRBV19|NA|NA|TRBJ1-1
CASSTTANTEAFF
TGTGCCAGTAGTACGACAGCTAACACTGAAGCTTTCTTT
>TRBV12-3/TRBV12-4|NA|NA|TRBJ2-7
CASSLAETYEQYF
TGTGCCAGCAGTTTAGCTGAGACCTACGAGCAGTACTTC
>TRBV9|NA|NA|TRBJ1-2
CASSAMGRRSGYTF
TGTGCCAGCAGCGCAATGGGACGTAGGTCTGGCTACACCTTC
>TRBV7-2|few|NA|TRBJ1-2
CASSPLTRGYGYTF
TGTGCCAGCAGCCCTTTGACAAGGGGGTATGGCTACACCTTC
>TRBV30|NA|NA|TRBJ1-5
CAWSVPFLDSRCNQPQHF
TGTGCCTGGAGTGTACCTTTCCTTGACAGCCGATGCAATCAGCCCCAGCATTTT
>TRBV5-4|NA|TRBD1|TRBJ2-2
CASSPTGAANTGELFF
TGTGCCAGCAGCCCTACAGGGGCCGCGAACACCGGGGAGCTGTTTTTT
>TRBV5-4|NA|NA|TRBJ2-1
CASSLEVGNEQFF
TGTGCCAGCAGCTTGGAGGTGGGGAATGAGCAGTTCTTC
>TRBV4-2|NA|NA|TRBJ1-4
CATSPGTRQAPSDEKLFF
TGTGCAACAAGCCCGGGCACACGGCAAGCACCAAGTGATGAAAAACTGTTTTTT
>TRBV12-3/TRBV12-4|NA|NA|TRBJ2-3
CASSVGSVDTQYF
TGTGCCAGCAGTGTTGGGTCGGTCGATACGCAGTATTTT
>TRBV5-4|NA|NA|TRBJ2-7
CASSRDFSSYEQYF
TGTGCCAGCAGTAGGGACTTCAGCTCCTACGAGCAGTACTTC
>TRBV5-1|NA|NA|TRBJ1-1
CASSSTQRPGTEAFF
TGCGCCAGCAGCTCGACACAGCGGCCCGGCACTGAAGCTTTCTTT
>TRBV15|NA|NA|TRBJ1-2
CATSRAPEGAVYYTF
TGTGCCACCAGCAGAGCGCCCGAAGGTGCCGTTTACTACACCTTC
>TRBV7-9|few|NA|TRBJ2-7
CASSSQAVSSYEQYF
TGTGCCAGCAGCTCCCAAGCGGTAAGCTCCTACGAGCAGTACTTC